Listed below are T cell receptor beta chains from one sample, sequenced in a study of cytomegalovirus exposure and HLA in healthy donors. Sequencing was performed with immunoSEQ multiplex PCR; in TCRdb, only in-frame clones are kept and a portion is missing. Altogether 100,000 or so clones are present, approximately 90% being singletons, with the ten largest covering roughly 3.8%. Sequenced sample: PBMCs. All receptors come from a woman aged 30 to 39 in good health and CMV-seronegative. The CDR3 runs from the conserved cysteine through the conserved F or W.

J | V | length | CDR3
TRBJ2-1 | TRBV28 | 12 | CALGRGTGEQFF
TRBJ1-2 | TRBV6-5 | 14 | CASRLGQGVYGYTF
TRBJ1-1 | TRBV28 | 17 | CASSLILRDRKNTEAFF
TRBJ2-7 | TRBV4-1 | 17 | CASSQGIWDRGSLEQYF
TRBJ1-4 | TRBV7-9 | 16 | CASTLNQGQTNEKLFF
TRBJ1-2 | TRBV14 | 13 | CASSQSRVDGYTF
TRBJ2-5 | TRBV5-1 | 15 | CASSPTPTDKETQYF
TRBJ2-1 | TRBV6-5 | 11 | CASTLDNEQFF
TRBJ2-5 | TRBV11-2 | 18 | CASSLEYGREFVGETQYF
TRBJ2-7 | TRBV11-1 | 14 | CASSLVQGSYEQYF
TRBJ1-1 | TRBV7-2 | 12 | CASSLSRGEAFF
TRBJ2-5 | TRBV29-1 | 14 | CSVLPPGIQETQYF
TRBJ1-1 | TRBV5-1 | 15 | CASSTRTGSGTEAFF
TRBJ2-5 | TRBV27 | 17 | CASSLQGIRTDQETQYF
TRBJ2-1 | TRBV11-3 | 12 | CASSFSEREQFF
TRBJ1-6 | TRBV15 | 16 | CATSRARQGTNSPLHF
TRBJ1-5 | TRBV12-5 | 16 | CASNSRDRGQEQPQHF
TRBJ2-3 | TRBV5-4 | 13 | CASSLQGTDTQYF
TRBJ2-1 | TRBV7-3 | 16 | CASSLSVGTSGNEQFF
TRBJ2-4 | TRBV6-4 | 14 | CASSKGLAKNIQYF
TRBJ2-5 | TRBV14 | 14 | CASSPLGGRKTQYF
TRBJ1-2 | TRBV13 | 13 | CASSLQGISGYTF
TRBJ2-5 | TRBV29-1 | 13 | CSVEDRDRETQYF
TRBJ1-2 | TRBV9 | 14 | CASSQRTGGYGYTF
TRBJ1-1 | TRBV7-9 | 12 | CASSSAGGRAFF
TRBJ2-7 | TRBV6-1 | 15 | CASSEVPGGIGEQYF
TRBJ2-2 | TRBV9 | 14 | CASSMDGAGGELFF
TRBJ1-2 | TRBV6-5 | 13 | CASRLTGVYGYTF
TRBJ2-3 | TRBV7-3 | 17 | CASSRDRGRGYPDTQYF
TRBJ1-6 | TRBV2 | 15 | CASSLAGSYNSPLHF
TRBJ2-7 | TRBV4-1 | 13 | CASSQDPLRGQYF
TRBJ1-2 | TRBV2 | 14 | CASSPGQGAYGYTF
TRBJ1-2 | TRBV9 | 15 | CASSAYQGEAIGYTF
TRBJ1-4 | TRBV25-1 | 16 | CASSEIQGVNREKLFF
TRBJ1-5 | TRBV28 | 16 | CASSYLALQGSIAQHF
TRBJ1-2 | TRBV28 | 11 | CASRRGPGYTF
TRBJ2-1 | TRBV9 | 16 | CASSVAGTRGYNEQFF
TRBJ2-5 | TRBV18 | 13 | CASSRDPQETQYF
TRBJ2-3 | TRBV6-4 | 15 | CASSVTGEGTDTQYF
TRBJ1-2 | TRBV27 | 13 | CASRPSGGYGYTF
TRBJ2-7 | TRBV7-8 | 14 | CASSQRDRVREQYF
TRBJ2-1 | TRBV25-1 | 16 | CASSDPGLASSNEQFF
TRBJ2-7 | TRBV10-3 | 15 | CAIRRWDRGTYEQYF
TRBJ2-7 | TRBV7-2 | 13 | CASSFLAAAEQYF
TRBJ2-3 | TRBV19 | 16 | CASRNGVAGGQDTQYF
TRBJ1-2 | TRBV6-5 | 15 | CASSAKGHPRGGYTF
TRBJ2-3 | TRBV6-1 | 13 | CASGLARSDTQYF
TRBJ2-5 | TRBV18 | 13 | CASSPADRGSQYF
TRBJ1-5 | TRBV7-8 | 14 | CASSLAGSNQPQHF
TRBJ1-1 | TRBV7-2 | 15 | CASSLGGGGNTEAFF